These T cell receptor beta chains were read from a single sample in a study of cytomegalovirus exposure and HLA in healthy donors. The table came from immunoSEQ multiplex PCR; TCRdb's copy has only in-frame clones and leaves some out. This table has 35,000 to 50,000 clones, over 75% appearing once. Sequenced sample: PBMCs. Receptor source: a man aged 45-60 years in good health and CMV-seronegative. Both conserved end residues are part of each CDR3. The D gene is left open where the match is weak. Not every row has a clone size; where given, it reads once, few, many or a size class.

D gene	J gene	clone size	V gene	CDR3 DNA	CDR3 protein
TRBD2	TRBJ2-1	NA	TRBV27	TGTGCCAGCAGTCTTTCGGGACTAGCGGAAGACAATGAGCAGTTCTTC	CASSLSGLAEDNEQFF
TRBD1	TRBJ1-1	NA	TRBV5-1	TGCGCCAGCAGCTGGGCTCCAGGGGGCGATGGCACTGAAGCTTTCTTT	CASSWAPGGDGTEAFF
NA	TRBJ2-4	NA	TRBV6-6	TGTGCCAGCAGATCTCGGGAGTTCGGGAACATTCAGTACTTC	CASRSREFGNIQYF
NA	TRBJ1-1	NA	TRBV6-1	TGTGCCAGCAACGGGAGGGGCAGGGACACTGAAGCTTTCTTT	CASNGRGRDTEAFF
TRBD1	TRBJ2-7	NA	TRBV2	TGTGCCAGCACCATAACGGACAGGGGGCATCCCTACGAGCAGTACTTC	CASTITDRGHPYEQYF
NA	TRBJ2-1	NA	TRBV2	TGTGCCAGCAGTGAATTGGCGGCCGACAATGAGCAGTTCTTC	CASSELAADNEQFF
TRBD2	TRBJ2-5	NA	TRBV9	TGTGCCAGCAGCGTAGAGCTAGCGGGGGGGCCAGAGACCCAGTACTTC	CASSVELAGGPETQYF
TRBD2	TRBJ2-4	NA	TRBV15	TGTGCCACCAGCAGGTTGCGGGAGGGAGCCAAAAACATTCAGTACTTC	CATSRLREGAKNIQYF
NA	TRBJ2-7	few	TRBV27	TGTGCCAGCAGTTCGGAGGGCCCTGGATGGGAGCAGTACTTC	CASSSEGPGWEQYF
TRBD2	TRBJ2-3	NA	TRBV5-5	TGTGCCAGCAGCTTGGCCGGGACTAGCGGGAGTAATACGCAGTATTTT	CASSLAGTSGSNTQYF
NA	TRBJ2-7	few	TRBV7-2	TGTGCCAGCAGCTTAGCGACAGCCTCCTACGAGCAGTACTTC	CASSLATASYEQYF
TRBD2	TRBJ2-7	few	TRBV7-2	TGTGCCAGCAGCCCTGGTCTGGCGGGGGATTCTCTGGGCTACGAGCAGTACTTC	CASSPGLAGDSLGYEQYF
NA	TRBJ1-2	NA	TRBV30	TGTGCCTGGAGTGTGGAGAGGGCTAACTATGGCTACACCTTC	CAWSVERANYGYTF
TRBD2	TRBJ2-7	NA	TRBV6-1	TGTGCCAGCAGTCCGCGGACTAGCTCCAACGAGCAGTACTTC	CASSPRTSSNEQYF
TRBD1	TRBJ1-1	NA	TRBV28	TGTGCCAGCAGTTTGAGGGGGCGAGTAGAAGCTTTCTTT	CASSLRGRVEAFF
TRBD1	TRBJ2-6	NA	TRBV5-1	TGCGCCAGCAGCTGGGAAGGGACAGGGGGCGGAACTGGGGCCAACGTCCTGACTTTC	CASSWEGTGGGTGANVLTF
NA	TRBJ2-7	once	TRBV7-2	TGTGCCAGCAGCCCCCTACTGCGCCCGGGGGAGCAGTACTTC	CASSPLLRPGEQYF
NA	TRBJ2-5	once	TRBV2	TGTGCCAGCGCCCGGGTGATCGAGACCCAGTACTTC	CASARVIETQYF
TRBD1	TRBJ2-6	NA	TRBV5-1	TGCGCCAGCAATACAGACAGGGCTGGGGCCAACGTCCTGACTTTC	CASNTDRAGANVLTF
TRBD1	TRBJ1-1	NA	TRBV4-3	TGCGCCAGCAGCCAAGCCCCGGGACAGCTGCCGAACACTGAAGCTTTCTTT	CASSQAPGQLPNTEAFF
TRBD1	TRBJ2-1	NA	TRBV15	TGTGCCACCAGCAGAGGATCAGGGGGACATGAGCAGTTCTTC	CATSRGSGGHEQFF
NA	TRBJ2-7	NA	TRBV5-1	TGCGCCAGCAGCGCGATAAGGACTGAGAGCCCCTACGAGCAGTACTTC	CASSAIRTESPYEQYF
NA	TRBJ1-3	NA	TRBV5-3	TGTGCCAGAAGCTTGGCGGGGTGGGTCAGGATAACCTCTGGAAACACCATATATTTT	CARSLAGWVRITSGNTIYF
TRBD2	TRBJ2-5	NA	TRBV5-4	TGTGCCAGCAGCTTGGCCGAAACGGGAGGGCCCCAAGAGACCCAGTACTTC	CASSLAETGGPQETQYF
TRBD2	TRBJ2-5	few	TRBV2	TGTGCCGCGAAGAGACTAGCGGGGGTCCAAGAGACCCAGTACTTC	CAAKRLAGVQETQYF
NA	TRBJ2-2	once	TRBV5-8	TGTGCCAGCAGGGTATTGGGAGCAAACACCGGGGAGCTGTTTTTT	CASRVLGANTGELFF
NA	TRBJ2-1	NA	TRBV6-5	TGTGCCAGCAGTTACACGCGGACTTACAATGAGCAGTTCTTC	CASSYTRTYNEQFF
NA	TRBJ2-1	NA	TRBV19	TGTGCCAGCCGAGCGTTGGACAGCCTCTCCTACAATGAGCAGTTCTTC	CASRALDSLSYNEQFF
NA	TRBJ2-5	NA	TRBV5-4	TGTGCCAGCAGCTTCCGAGAGACCCAGTACTTC	CASSFRETQYF
NA	TRBJ2-1	few	TRBV2	TGTGCCAGCAGTGACGCGGGCGCCGTTTCCTACAATGAGCAGTTCTTC	CASSDAGAVSYNEQFF
TRBD1	TRBJ2-5	NA	TRBV2	TGTGCCAGCAGCCGGACAGGCGATTACCAAGAGACCCAGTACTTC	CASSRTGDYQETQYF
NA	TRBJ1-5	NA	TRBV27	TGTGCCAGCAGTTTATGGCAGGGGAATCAGCCCCAGCATTTT	CASSLWQGNQPQHF
TRBD1	TRBJ1-3	NA	TRBV28	TGTGCCAGCAGCCCTGGACAGGGGTCTGGAAACACCATATATTTT	CASSPGQGSGNTIYF
TRBD2	TRBJ2-3	NA	TRBV9	TGTGCCAGCAGCGATCTCGTAGAGGGAGGGCCGCAGTATTTT	CASSDLVEGGPQYF
NA	TRBJ1-2	NA	TRBV6-6	TGTGCCAGCACCCCCTCCCAGGGATGGATCTATGGCTACACCTTC	CASTPSQGWIYGYTF
TRBD2	TRBJ2-3	NA	TRBV5-4	TGTGCCAGCAGCTCGGCGGGGGCAGATACGCAGTATTTT	CASSSAGADTQYF
NA	TRBJ1-1	NA	TRBV5-8	TGTGCCAGCAGCTTAACGGACACTGAAGCTTTCTTT	CASSLTDTEAFF
NA	TRBJ2-2	NA	TRBV7-6	TGTGCCAGCAGCTTAGGAGGGGGCACCGGGGAGCTGTTTTTT	CASSLGGGTGELFF
TRBD1	TRBJ2-3	NA	TRBV5-1	TGCGCCAGCAGCTCCTACTATTACGGGACAGGGAGCACAGATACGCAGTATTTT	CASSSYYYGTGSTDTQYF
TRBD2	TRBJ2-5	NA	TRBV5-4	TGTGCCAGCAGCTCAATAGCGGGACCCGAAGAGACCCAGTACTTC	CASSSIAGPEETQYF
NA	TRBJ1-1	NA	TRBV9	TGTGCCAGCAGCGTAGATCAGAGGAGGTCCCTAGCTTTCTTT	CASSVDQRRSLAFF
NA	TRBJ2-7	NA	TRBV6-1	TGTGCCAGCAGACCCGACAGGAAACCCTACGAGCAGTACTTC	CASRPDRKPYEQYF